This T cell receptor (beta chain) was recorded in a study of cytomegalovirus exposure and HLA in healthy donors. Study-level points and caveats: In a later analysis, TCR beta V- and J-gene trimming showed a link to a missense DCLRE1C variant. Differences between HLA loci emerged in a later analysis of TCR association rates, with DRB1 most and HLA-C fewest.

Primers: 60 Vbeta forward and 13 Jbeta reverse. Original methodology: An analysis performed later counted around 86 million unique TCR beta chains (roughly 11 million of them shared). Profiled with immunoSEQ multiplex PCR; TCRdb holds only in-frame clones, not every one. That table is the source of V, J and clone size, and D and trimming were worked out from the DNA. The repertoire holds some 200,000 clones, with less than 80% as singletons. Notes on this clone: Antigen specificity is unknown.

The junction had 7 bases not matched to a gene; V was cut back by 3 bases and J by 3 bases. The germline V gene encodes CDR1 SEHNR and CDR2 FQNEAQ (reference sequence). The CDR3 length is 15 residues. All the people who gave samples were healthy bone marrow donors. Input material: PBMCs. The clonotype was recovered from a man aged 35-49 years in good health and CMV-seronegative. The V gene is TRBV7-9, the J gene TRBJ2-7; 8 bases agree with TRBD2. This chain's CDR3 is CASSLLAGWDYEQYF. The DNA for the CDR3 is TGTGCCAGCAGCTTGTTAGCGGGATGGGACTACGAGCAGTACTTC.